This entry lists 28 T cell receptor beta chains sequenced from one sample in a study of beta chain features in type 1 diabetes. Reverse transcription of all isolated RNA meant that expressed TCRB transcripts were sequenced. TCRdb's copy holds only in-frame clones and misses some; the assay was immunoSEQ multiplex PCR. Of 900,000 or so clones in the sample, 17% are singletons; the top ten hold 0.02% to 0.03%. Sequenced material: naive CD4+ T cells from blood. The receptor source for this set is a young woman in good health.

This clone was counted a few times. The genes are TRBV13 and TRBJ2-5; D not certain. This CDR3 region has 13 residues. V was pared by 5 bases and J by 5 bases, with 12 bases between. CDR1 and CDR2 from the germline V gene are PRHDT and FYEKMQ (reference sequence). This CDR3 reads CASSSQNIETQYF. The CDR3, as DNA: TGTGCCAGCAGCAGTCAGAATATCGAGACCCAGTACTTC.

This clone turned up a few times. V is TRBV2 and J is TRBJ2-7; TRBD1 agrees at 8 bases. Germline V gene sequence: CDR1 SNHLY, CDR2 FYNNEI. The junction had 8 bases not matched to a gene; V was cut back by 6 bases and J by 7 bases. This CDR3 is 13 amino acids long. The DNA for the CDR3 is TGTGCCAGCAGAATACAGGGGGAAGGGGAGCAGTACTTC. Amino acid sequence: CASRIQGEGEQYF.

This clone was seen a few times. This same CDR3 is encoded by further DNA sequences in the sample. The chain couples TRBV15 to TRBJ2-1; D is possibly TRBD2 (5 bases). In germline, CDR1 is LNHNV, CDR2 YYDKDF (reference sequence). Deletions cut 0 bases from V and 7 bases from J, with 7 bases between. The length of the CDR3 is 13 residues. CDR3 sequence: CATSRDRRNEQFF. The CDR3 DNA sequence: TGTGCCACCAGCAGAGATCGGAGGAATGAGCAGTTCTTC.

The J gene is TRBJ2-2, the V gene TRBV9; unclear D gene. Trimming pared 2 bases from V and 5 bases from J, leaving 7 bases between. The CDR3 has 13 residues. Germline V gene lookup returns CDR1 SGDLS and CDR2 YYNGEE. The chain's CDR3 is CASSVRSTGELFF. As DNA, the CDR3 is TGTGCCAGCAGCGTTAGGTCGACCGGGGAGCTGTTTTTT.

The gene calls are TRBV2 and TRBJ1-2, with 8 positions matching TRBD1. The ends lost 6 bases at V and 4 bases at J; junction bases unmatched: 7. The CDR3 is made up of 14 amino acids. Germline CDR1 reads SNHLY; CDR2 reads FYNNEI. The CDR3 region has the DNA TGTGCCAGCAGGGAGCAGGGGGCAAGCTATGGCTACACCTTC. Its protein is CASREQGASYGYTF.

The chain uses TRBV15 and TRBJ2-3, with TRBD2 matching over 11 bases. Germline V gene sequence: CDR1 LNHNV, CDR2 YYDKDF (reference sequence). V lost 0 bases and J lost 10; bases outside the gene matches: 12. The CDR3 totals 17 residues. The CDR3 is CATSREGSGRAYRPQYF. The DNA of the CDR3 is TGTGCCACCAGCAGAGAGGGTAGCGGGAGGGCCTATAGGCCGCAGTATTTT.

The V call is TRBV5-6, the J call TRBJ2-5; 9 bases are shared with TRBD1. The CDR3 sequence is 15 residues long. Germline V gives CDR1 SGHDT, CDR2 YYEEEE. Trimming removed 4 bases from V and 4 bases from J; junction bases left unmatched: 8. The CDR3 reads CASSRGGTGSETQYF. Here the CDR3 DNA reads TGTGCCAGCAGCCGCGGTGGGACAGGGTCAGAGACCCAGTACTTC.

The DNA for the CDR3 is TGTGCCAGCAGTTTATGGGACAGGGAGATTTGGGGCTACACCTTC. Translating gives CASSLWDREIWGYTF. V is TRBV28 and J is TRBJ1-2; 8 bases agree with TRBD1. Trimming took 0 bases from V and 8 from J; bases not matched to a gene: 8. This CDR3 is 15 amino acids long. Germline V gives CDR1 MDHEN, CDR2 SYDVKM.

This clone came up a few times. The chain joins TRBV18 to TRBJ2-5; TRBD2 aligns across 7 bases. Germline loops: CDR1 KGHSH, CDR2 LQKENI. This CDR3 spans 13 amino acids. The trim removed 8 bases at V and 4 bases at J, leaving 7 bases unmatched. The CDR3 loop is CASALLARETQYF. CDR3 in DNA: TGTGCCAGCGCCCTACTAGCGAGAGAGACCCAGTACTTC.

This chain connects TRBV10-3 to TRBJ2-7; 10 nucleotides agree with TRBD1. Looked up from germline, CDR1 is ENHRY and CDR2 is SYGVKD. The CDR3 has 14 amino acids. The V gene end was trimmed by 9 bases and the J gene end by 3 bases; junction bases not matched to a gene: 8. CDR3 coding DNA: TGTGCCATAAAACCGGGACAGGGGCACTACGAGCAGTACTTC. Its translation: CAIKPGQGHYEQYF.

CDR3 protein: CASRSGQGSWDEQYF. The CDR3 DNA follows: TGTGCCAGCCGGTCAGGACAGGGGAGTTGGGACGAGCAGTACTTC. The chain has TRBV28 and TRBJ2-7; TRBD1 agrees at 9 bases. The germline CDR1 and CDR2 sequences are MDHEN and SYDVKM. V gave up 8 bases and J gave up 5 bases; unmatched junction bases: 13. The CDR3 runs 15 residues.

This chain uses TRBV18 with TRBJ1-2, with D unclear. The CDR3 extends over 12 amino acids. The germline V gene has CDR1 KGHSH and CDR2 LQKENI. V was pared by 5 bases and J by 4 bases, with 8 bases between. The CDR3 bases are TGTGCCAGCTCATTAGACTTCTATGGCTACACCTTC. This codes for CASSLDFYGYTF. Full variable domain (missing parts from reference TRBV18 and TRBJ1-2): NAGVMQNPRHLVRRRGQEARLRCSPMKGHSHVYWYRQLPEEGLKFMVYLQKENIIDESGMPKERFSAEFPKEGPSILRIQQVVRGDSAAYFCASSLDFYGYTFGSGTRLTVV.

This clone came up once. The rearrangement joins TRBV25-1 to TRBJ2-1; 14 bases map to TRBD2. The CDR3 loop spans 16 amino acids. V lost 2 bases, J lost 8 bases, and 5 bases stayed unmatched. Germline CDR1 and CDR2: MGHDK and SYGVNS. This CDR3 is CASSEAGLAGADEQFF. The CDR3 region has the DNA TGTGCCAGCAGTGAAGCGGGACTAGCGGGAGCTGATGAGCAGTTCTTC. The complete variable domain, with remaining parts taken from reference TRBV25-1 and TRBJ2-1, reads EADIYQTPRYLVIGTGKKITLECSQTMGHDKMYWYQQDPGMELHLIHYSYGVNSTEKGDLSSESTVSRIRTEHFPLTLESARPSHTSQYLCASSEAGLAGADEQFFGPGTRLTVL.

The chain recombines TRBV27 with TRBJ2-1; D is perhaps TRBD2 (5 bases). Germline V gene data show CDR1 as MNHEY and CDR2 as SMNVEV (reference sequence). V lost 2 bases and J lost 12, with 14 bases in between. This CDR3 comprises 13 residues. CDR3 bases: TGTGCCAGCAGTTTAGGCGGGCGTTCTATGCAGTTCTTC. It codes for CASSLGGRSMQFF.

This clone was seen more than once but under ten times. This chain connects TRBV11-2 to TRBJ1-1; D is ambiguous. This CDR3 comprises 14 residues. Germline V lookup: CDR1 SGHAT, CDR2 FQNNGV. With 3 bases removed from V and 1 base from J, the gap between germline ends came to 9 bases. This CDR3 reads CASSFLGGNTEAFF. CDR3 DNA sequence: TGTGCCAGCAGCTTTCTTGGAGGGAACACTGAAGCTTTCTTT.

This clone was counted between two and nine times. V and J are TRBV5-1 and TRBJ1-2; no definite D call. V dropped 4 bases and J dropped 3 bases, with 7 bases sitting between them. Germline CDR1 and CDR2: SGHRS and YFSETQ. The CDR3 is made up of 12 amino acids. The CDR3 here is CASSPDYYGYTF. DNA of the CDR3: TGCGCCAGCAGCCCAGATTACTATGGCTACACCTTC.

Only a few counts were recorded for this clone. The chain is built from TRBV5-1 and TRBJ2-1; 10 nucleotides align to TRBD1. CDR3 size: 15 residues. CDR1 and CDR2 from the germline V gene are SGHRS and YFSETQ. V shed 3 bases and J 8 bases; nucleotides not matched to a gene: 8. Here the CDR3 DNA reads TGCGCCAGCAGCTCCCGAGGGACAGGGGCCGATGAGCAGTTCTTC. This codes for CASSSRGTGADEQFF.

The rearrangement uses TRBV7-2 and TRBJ2-5; D not resolved. Germline CDR1 reads SGHTA; CDR2 reads FQGNSA. The CDR3 spans 13 residues. V lost 5 bases, J lost 5 bases, and 12 bases lay in between. The CDR3 DNA reads TGTGCCAGCAGCCTTTCCACTGGCGAGACCCAGTACTTC. This translates into CASSLSTGETQYF.

This clone was detected only a few times. This chain joins TRBV19 and TRBJ1-5, with D possibly TRBD1 on 6 matching bases. Deletions cut 4 bases from V and 0 bases from J, with 13 bases between. The CDR3 contains 16 residues. CDR1 is LNHDA and CDR2 is SQIVND in the germline V gene (reference sequence). The CDR3 loop reads CASSRWGGDSNQPQHF. CDR3 coding DNA: TGTGCCAGTAGTAGATGGGGGGGCGATAGCAATCAGCCCCAGCATTTT.

This chain uses TRBV6-5 with TRBJ1-2; D uncertain. CDR1 MNHEY and CDR2 SVGAGI come from the germline V gene. V dropped 7 bases and J dropped 1 base, with 10 bases sitting between them. The CDR3 length is 13 residues. CDR3 loop: CASMAYYNYGYTF. CDR3 sequence (DNA): TGTGCCAGCATGGCGTATTATAACTATGGCTACACCTTC.

Only a few counts were recorded for this clone. The genes are TRBV4-3 and TRBJ2-3; tentative D call: TRBD2 (5 bases). This CDR3 region has 13 residues. Germline lookup yields CDR1 LGHNA and CDR2 YSLEER. Trimming stripped 2 bases from V and 6 bases from J, with 9 bases between. The CDR3 coding sequence is TGCGCCAGCAGCCAAATATCGGGGGATACGCAGTATTTT. The encoded protein is CASSQISGDTQYF.

The sample holds a few counts of this clone. The gene calls are TRBV28 and TRBJ2-3; D is unclear. Germline lookup yields CDR1 MDHEN and CDR2 SYDVKM. The V gene lost 9 bases and the J gene lost 0 bases, with 7 bases spanning the gap. The CDR3 has 12 amino acids. The CDR3 DNA reads as TGTGCCAGTCAGGTGAGCACAGATACGCAGTATTTT. It encodes CASQVSTDTQYF.

Only a few counts were recorded for this clone. The chain recombines TRBV5-4 with TRBJ2-3; the D gene is possibly TRBD2 (7 bases). The V end was cut by 0 bases, the J end by 2 bases, with 13 bases between. The CDR3 runs to 16 residues. Germline-derived CDR1 and CDR2 are SGHNT and YYREEE (reference sequence). CDR3 coding DNA: TGTGCCAGCAGCTTGGATACAGCGGGACACACAGATACGCAGTATTTT. Residues: CASSLDTAGHTDTQYF.

The chain employs TRBV9 and TRBJ2-3; D is ambiguous. The V and J ends lost 3 bases and 2 bases respectively, with 16 bases between them. This CDR3 has 16 residues. Per the germline V gene, CDR1 is SGDLS and CDR2 is YYNGEE. CDR3 nucleotide sequence: TGTGCCAGCAGCGCGATCGCCTTAGAATTCACAGATACGCAGTATTTT. Its translation is CASSAIALEFTDTQYF.

This clone was picked up many times. The CDR3 nucleotides are TGTGCCAGCAGCCCCGGGACAGCACTCCCCCAGCATTTT. Translating it yields CASSPGTALPQHF. The gene calls are TRBV7-9 and TRBJ1-5; 7 bases agree with TRBD1. The CDR3 runs to 13 residues. With V trimmed by 5 bases and J by 10 bases, 8 bases remained unmatched. Germline lookup yields CDR1 SEHNR and CDR2 FQNEAQ (reference sequence).

The CDR3 loop reads CASSYSNREDTQYF. In nucleotides, the CDR3 is TGTGCCAGCAGTTACTCGAATCGGGAAGATACGCAGTATTTT. The chain recombines TRBV6-5 with TRBJ2-3; D may be TRBD2 (5 bases). Per germline, CDR1 MNHEY and CDR2 SVGAGI. Trimming stripped 0 bases from V and 5 bases from J, with 9 bases between. The CDR3 covers 14 residues.

This rearrangement joins TRBV9 to TRBJ2-7; D is ambiguous. Germline loops: CDR1 SGDLS, CDR2 YYNGEE. The V end lost 0 bases, the J end lost 7 bases, and 17 bases lay between the germline ends. This CDR3 contains 15 residues. CDR3 protein: CASSVDVTPRGEQYF. CDR3 in DNA: TGTGCCAGCAGCGTAGACGTGACTCCTCGAGGAGAGCAGTACTTC.

This rearrangement joins TRBV2 to TRBJ2-1; 10 bases are shared with TRBD2. This CDR3 comprises 15 residues. The ends lost 3 bases at V and 4 bases at J; junction bases unmatched: 3. Germline CDR1 reads SNHLY; CDR2 reads FYNNEI. The CDR3 loop reads CASSDLGLAYNEQFF. CDR3 DNA: TGTGCCAGCAGTGACTTGGGACTAGCGTACAATGAGCAGTTCTTC.